One and the same sample provided the 12 T cell receptor beta chains below, sequenced in a study of cytomegalovirus exposure and HLA in healthy donors. Assay used: immunoSEQ multiplex PCR; TCRdb lists only in-frame clones, some missing. The table lists some 330,000 clones, 70% to 90% of them singletons. The sample taken for sequencing was PBMCs. Receptors originate from a woman aged 18-29 years in good health and CMV-seronegative.

This chain joins TRBV7-9 and TRBJ1-1; possibly TRBD1 for D (6 bases). Looked up from germline, CDR1 is SEHNR and CDR2 is FQNEAQ (reference sequence). The CDR3 has 16 amino acids. Trimming stripped 8 bases from V and 1 base from J, with 20 bases between. The CDR3, as DNA: TGTGCCAGCGATGACCGGGGGGGCAGACGGAACACTGAAGCTTTCTTT. Translated, it gives CASDDRGGRRNTEAFF. The full variable domain, in which reference TRBV7-9 and TRBJ1-1 provide the parts outside the CDR3, is DTGVSQNPRHKITKRGQNVTFRCDPISEHNRLYWYRQTLGQGPEFLTYFQNEAQLEKSRLLSDRFSAERPKGSFSTLEIQRTEQGDSAMYLCASDDRGGRRNTEAFFGQGTRLTVV.

This chain connects TRBV7-2 to TRBJ2-7; D remains ambiguous. Trimming cost V 5 bases and J 1 base, with 6 bases left between them. Per the germline V gene, CDR1 is SGHTA and CDR2 is FQGNSA. The CDR3 spans 12 residues. The CDR3 is CASSPTSYEQYF. DNA of the CDR3: TGTGCCAGCAGCCCGACTTCCTACGAGCAGTACTTC.

The rearrangement links TRBV2 to TRBJ1-2; 12 bases map to TRBD1. With 3 bases clipped from V and 1 base from J, the junction kept 6 bases outside the gene matches. This CDR3 contains 17 residues. From germline, CDR1 is SNHLY and CDR2 FYNNEI. CDR3 bases: TGTGCCAGCAGTGAGTCCGGGACAGGGGGCGATAACTATGGCTACACCTTC. Protein sequence: CASSESGTGGDNYGYTF.

This chain uses TRBV7-8 with TRBJ1-5; D may be TRBD1 (5 bases). The CDR3 is 18 amino acids. The V gene's germline CDR1 is SGHVS and CDR2 FQNEAQ. Trimming stripped 5 bases from V and 1 base from J, with 21 bases between. Here the CDR3 DNA reads TGTGCCAGCAGCCCGGACACAACTTATGTTATAAGCAATCAGCCCCAGCATTTT. Translated, it gives CASSPDTTYVISNQPQHF.

In this sample, this clone turned up a few times. The chain carries TRBV9 and TRBJ1-2; a weak D match, TRBD1 (6 bases). V lost 3 bases and J lost 0, with 12 bases in between. Germline lookup yields CDR1 SGDLS and CDR2 YYNGEE. The CDR3 is 15 amino acids. CDR3 coding DNA: TGTGCCAGCAGCGAGACAGGAGCCTCTAACTATGGCTACACCTTC. Protein: CASSETGASNYGYTF.

In the case of this clone: At one end, the junction sequence differs from germline, possibly due to a read error. The V and J genes are TRBV28 and TRBJ2-7; TRBD2 matches at 9 bases. CDR1 and CDR2 from the germline V gene are MDHEN and SYDVKM. The CDR3 length is 14 residues. In nucleotides, the CDR3 is TGTGCCAGCAGTTTCAGTAGCGGGCTAGCGGGACCGTCCTTC. As protein: CASSFSSGLAGPSF.

The chain is built from TRBV7-3 and TRBJ2-3, with TRBD2 identical over 15 bases. Germline trimming cut 5 bases from V and 2 bases from J; bases unmatched to any gene: 14. The length of the CDR3 is 20 residues. Per the germline V gene, CDR1 is SGHTA and CDR2 is FQGTGA. CDR3 sequence (DNA): TGTGCCAGCAGCCCGTGGACTAGCGGGAGGGCGGCGGCAGTCACAGATACGCAGTATTTT. Translation: CASSPWTSGRAAAVTDTQYF.

V and J are TRBV25-1 and TRBJ2-7; 7 bases fit TRBD1. CDR1 MGHDK and CDR2 SYGVNS come from the germline V gene. Losses at the gene ends were 7 bases for V and 7 bases for J; bases not matched to a gene: 7. CDR3 size: 12 residues. The CDR3 loop reads CASTTGVGEQYF. In nucleotides, the CDR3 is TGTGCCAGCACAACAGGGGTAGGGGAGCAGTACTTC.

This rearrangement joins TRBV2 to TRBJ2-5, with 10 bases lining up with TRBD1. Trimming cost V 6 bases and J 5 bases; bases outside gene matches: 12. CDR3 length equals 16 residues. CDR1 SNHLY and CDR2 FYNNEI come from the germline V gene. The DNA for the CDR3 is TGTGCCAGCAGGGCCCGGGACAGGGGATTGGATGAGACCCAGTACTTC. It translates to CASRARDRGLDETQYF.

This clone was seen a single time. The V and J genes are TRBV27 and TRBJ2-1; 9 nucleotides line up with TRBD1. J gave up 2 bases and V 5 bases, and 7 bases lay outside the gene matches. Germline V CDR1 and CDR2: MNHEY, SMNVEV (reference sequence). The CDR3 consists of 16 residues. CDR3: CASSPGQGSTYNEQFF. CDR3 sequence (DNA): TGTGCCAGCAGTCCCGGACAGGGGAGTACCTACAATGAGCAGTTCTTC.

This rearrangement joins TRBV29-1 to TRBJ2-1, with 10 bases matching TRBD2. The CDR3 totals 15 residues. V shed 7 bases, J shed 6 bases, and the junction held 12 bases outside the gene matches. CDR1 is SQVTM, CDR2 ANQGSEA, per germline. CDR3 nucleotides: TGCAGCGCTAGATACCTAGCGGGAGACCCCAATGAGCAGTTCTTC. Amino acid sequence: CSARYLAGDPNEQFF.

The rearrangement joins TRBV5-6 to TRBJ1-1; 7 bases fit TRBD1. V lost 3 bases and J lost 6; bases outside the gene matches: 2. Per germline, CDR1 SGHDT and CDR2 YYEEEE. The CDR3 contains 12 residues. The DNA of the CDR3 is TGTGCCAGCAGCTCAGGGACAGCTGAAGCTTTCTTT. This encodes CASSSGTAEAFF. Full variable domain (remainder filled in from reference TRBV5-6 and TRBJ1-1): DAGVTQSPTHLIKTRGQQVTLRCSPKSGHDTVSWYQQALGQGPQFIFQYYEEEERQRGNFPDRFSGHQFPNYSSELNVNALLLGDSALYLCASSSGTAEAFFGQGTRLTVV.